The TCR beta chain described here comes from a study of cytomegalovirus exposure and HLA in healthy donors. V lost 1 base to trimming and J lost 5 bases; unmatched junction nucleotides: 8. This CDR3 spans 15 amino acids. In germline, CDR1 is MGHRA, CDR2 YSYEKL. On this clone itself: Its antigen remains unidentified.

PCR primers comprised 60 Vbeta and 13 Jbeta primers. The protocol was immunoSEQ multiplex PCR, while the TCRdb copy is restricted to in-frame clones and leaves out a portion. The repertoire holds roughly 180,000 clones, with roughly 83% as singletons. Study findings and constraints: With further analysis later on, most CMV-associated TCR beta chains appeared HLA-restricted. Another analysis was done later, and it associated more than 15,000 TCR beta sequences with HLA alleles at 0.05 false discovery rate. Researchers reported in a later analysis that a missense DCLRE1C variant was tied to TCR beta V- and J-gene trimming. When analyzed later, the rates of TCR association showed variation by HLA locus, with DRB1 the most and HLA-C the fewest.

Sequenced input: PBMCs. The origin of this receptor is a man aged 30 to 45 in good health and CMV-seronegative. This chain uses TRBV4-1 with TRBJ2-7; 7 bases are a match to TRBD1. CDR3 protein: CASSQVRGLVNEQYF. CDR3 DNA: TGCGCCAGCAGCCAAGTAAGGGGGCTAGTGAACGAGCAGTACTTC.